The 13 T cell receptor beta chains below were found in one sample sequenced in a study of CD8 T cells in ankylosing spondylitis. TCRdb itself ran the 5' RACE reads through MiXCR, one entry per CDR3 protein. The data show some 340,000 distinct CDR3 sequences, roughly 15% seen once. The sample was blood, either unsorted or a sorted T cell fraction (not recorded which). The receptors were gathered from a male donor with ankylosing spondylitis or in good health (not recorded which).

In this sample, this clonotype turned up once. The chain is built from TRBV7-2 and TRBJ2-2; D gene uncertain. CDR3 size: 15 residues. Germline CDR1 and CDR2: SGHTA and FQGNSA. V gave up 4 bases and J gave up 4 bases, with 13 bases separating them. CDR3 sequence: CASSWAVTGTGELFF. CDR3 coding DNA: TGTGCCAGCAGCTGGGCCGTCACGGGCACCGGGGAGCTGTTTTTT.

The V gene is TRBV27, the J gene TRBJ2-7; no clear D gene. The V end was cut by 2 bases, the J end by 6 bases, with 11 bases between. Germline lookup yields CDR1 MNHEY and CDR2 SMNVEV (reference sequence). The CDR3 is 13 residues long. CDR3 in amino acids: CASSLSLWAEQYF. In DNA form, the CDR3 reads TGTGCCAGCAGTTTAAGTTTGTGGGCCGAGCAGTACTTC.

CDR3: CASSMGSLNTEAFF. DNA for the CDR3: TGTGCCAGTAGTATGGGTAGCTTGAACACTGAAGCTTTCTTT. The J gene is TRBJ1-1, the V gene TRBV19; D remains ambiguous. Deletions cut 3 bases from V and 0 bases from J, with 8 bases between. The CDR3 consists of 14 residues. CDR1 and CDR2 from the germline V gene are LNHDA and SQIVND (reference sequence).

There are a few counts of this clonotype. The V gene is TRBV15, the J gene TRBJ1-1, with D hard to call. Germline V lookup: CDR1 LNHNV, CDR2 YYDKDF (reference sequence). V gave up 3 bases and J gave up 8 bases, with 10 bases separating them. The CDR3 is made up of 12 amino acids. CDR3 region: CATSRPLGEAFF. The CDR3 DNA follows: TGTGCCACCAGCAGGCCCTTAGGGGAAGCTTTCTTT.

This rearrangement joins TRBV5-1 to TRBJ2-4, with 8 bases lining up with TRBD1. Germline CDR1 reads SGHRS; CDR2 reads YFSETQ. J lost 6 bases, V lost 0 bases, and 5 bases had no gene match. The CDR3 is made up of 15 amino acids. CDR3 loop: CASSLATDRGNIQYF. For the CDR3, the DNA is TGCGCCAGCAGCTTGGCTACCGACAGGGGAAACATTCAGTACTTC. Full variable domain (outside the CDR3, taken from reference TRBV5-1 and TRBJ2-4): KAGVTQTPRYLIKTRGQQVTLSCSPISGHRSVSWYQQTPGQGLQFLFEYFSETQRNKGNFPGRFSGRQFSNSRSEMNVSTLELGDSALYLCASSLATDRGNIQYFGAGTRLSVL.

The rearrangement uses TRBV11-2 and TRBJ2-5, with 8 bases matching TRBD2. Trimming took 0 bases from V and 3 from J; bases not matched to a gene: 9. CDR1 is SGHAT, CDR2 FQNNGV, per germline. The CDR3 has 17 residues. CDR3 sequence reads: CASSLEGTSGPKETQYF. In DNA, the CDR3 is TGTGCCAGCAGCTTAGAAGGTACTAGCGGTCCTAAAGAGACCCAGTACTTC. The full variable domain, rest sourced from reference TRBV11-2 and TRBJ2-5, is EAGVAQSPRYKIIEKRQSVAFWCNPISGHATLYWYQQILGQGPKLLIQFQNNGVVDDSQLPKDRFSAERLKGVDSTLKIQPAKLEDSAVYLCASSLEGTSGPKETQYFGPGTRLLVL.

This chain uses TRBV3-1 with TRBJ2-7; D may match TRBD1 or TRBD2 (5 bases each). Germline assignment: CDR1 LGHDT and CDR2 YNNKEL (reference sequence). The length of the CDR3 is 19 residues. Trimming took 4 bases from V and 3 from J, leaving 28 bases between them. The CDR3 here is CASSRTPGPTSKVGYEQYF. CDR3 in DNA: TGTGCCAGCAGCCGAACCCCGGGACCAACAAGTAAAGTTGGCTACGAGCAGTACTTC.

This chain joins TRBV5-1 and TRBJ2-1; 14 bases fit TRBD2. This CDR3 spans 16 amino acids. The V gene end was trimmed by 3 bases and the J gene end by 9 bases; junction bases not matched to a gene: 8. Germline values: CDR1 SGHRS, CDR2 YFSETQ. The CDR3 DNA is TGCGCCAGCAGCTCTGGGACTAGCGGGGGAGGGGTTGAGCAGTTCTTC. This translates into CASSSGTSGGGVEQFF.

This clonotype was counted ten times or more. The rearrangement uses TRBV10-2 and TRBJ2-3; 14 bases are shared with TRBD2. Germline V gene data show CDR1 as WSHSY and CDR2 as SAAADI. J gave up 4 bases and V 6 bases, and 0 bases lay outside the gene matches. This CDR3 has 14 residues. The DNA for the CDR3 is TGCGCCAGCAGGGGACTAGCGGGAGCAGATACGCAGTATTTT. Translation gives CASRGLAGADTQYF.

V is TRBV11-2 and J is TRBJ2-3; possibly TRBD1 for D (5 bases). The CDR3 spans 14 residues. Deletions cut 6 bases from V and 0 bases from J, with 10 bases between. The germline CDR1 and CDR2 sequences are SGHAT and FQNNGV. CDR3 bases: TGTGCCAGCAGGTACAGGTCTAGCACAGATACGCAGTATTTT. This translates into CASRYRSSTDTQYF.

This chain uses TRBV6-1 with TRBJ1-2, with TRBD1 as a possible D gene (5 bases). Germline-derived CDR1 and CDR2 are MNHNS and SASEGT. CDR3 length: 13 residues. Trimming left V 7 bases short and J 8 bases short, with 17 bases between. CDR3 protein: CASTEVGARGYTF. DNA for the CDR3: TGTGCCAGCACCGAGGTAGGGGCCCGGGGCTACACCTTC.

The V and J genes are TRBV15 and TRBJ2-1; D gene unclear. V shed 0 bases and J shed 7 bases, with 13 bases lying between them. The CDR3 runs to 15 residues. Germline CDR1 LNHNV, CDR2 YYDKDF (reference sequence). CDR3 protein: CATSRDPRLRNEQFF. The CDR3 nucleotides read TGTGCCACCAGCAGAGACCCCCGACTCCGGAATGAGCAGTTCTTC.

This clonotype was observed a handful of times. V usage is TRBV12-5 and J usage is TRBJ1-1; D gene uncertain. The CDR3 covers 12 residues. Trimming took off 3 bases at V and 2 bases at J, with 4 bases between the two ends. Germline loops: CDR1 LGHNT, CDR2 FRNRAP. Written as DNA, the CDR3 is TGTGCTAGTGGTTTTCCAAACACTGAAGCTTTCTTT. Amino acid sequence: CASGFPNTEAFF.